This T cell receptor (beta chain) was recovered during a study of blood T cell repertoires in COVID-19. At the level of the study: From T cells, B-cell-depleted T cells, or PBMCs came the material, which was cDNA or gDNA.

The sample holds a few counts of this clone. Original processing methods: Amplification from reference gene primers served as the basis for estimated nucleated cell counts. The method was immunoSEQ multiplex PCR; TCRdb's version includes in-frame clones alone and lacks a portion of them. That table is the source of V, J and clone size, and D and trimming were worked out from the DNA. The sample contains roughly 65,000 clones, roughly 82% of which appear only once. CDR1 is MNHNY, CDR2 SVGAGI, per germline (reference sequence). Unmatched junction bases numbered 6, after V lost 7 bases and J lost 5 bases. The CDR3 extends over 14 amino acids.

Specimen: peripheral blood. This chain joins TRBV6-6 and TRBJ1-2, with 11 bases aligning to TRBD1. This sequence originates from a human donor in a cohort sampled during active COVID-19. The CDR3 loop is CASTLGQGAYGYTF. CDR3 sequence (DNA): TGTGCCAGCACTCTCGGACAGGGGGCATATGGCTACACCTTC.